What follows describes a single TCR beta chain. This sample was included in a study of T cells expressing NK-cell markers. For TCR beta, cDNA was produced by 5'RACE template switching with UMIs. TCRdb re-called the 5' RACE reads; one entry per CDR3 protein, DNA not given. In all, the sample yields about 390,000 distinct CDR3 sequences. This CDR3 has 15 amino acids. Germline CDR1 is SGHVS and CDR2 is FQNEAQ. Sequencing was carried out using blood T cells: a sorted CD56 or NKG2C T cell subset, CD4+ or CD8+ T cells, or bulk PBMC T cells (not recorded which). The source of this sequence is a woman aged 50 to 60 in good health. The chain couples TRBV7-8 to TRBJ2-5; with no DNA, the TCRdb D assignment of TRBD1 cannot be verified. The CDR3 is CASSPNPGEEETQYF.